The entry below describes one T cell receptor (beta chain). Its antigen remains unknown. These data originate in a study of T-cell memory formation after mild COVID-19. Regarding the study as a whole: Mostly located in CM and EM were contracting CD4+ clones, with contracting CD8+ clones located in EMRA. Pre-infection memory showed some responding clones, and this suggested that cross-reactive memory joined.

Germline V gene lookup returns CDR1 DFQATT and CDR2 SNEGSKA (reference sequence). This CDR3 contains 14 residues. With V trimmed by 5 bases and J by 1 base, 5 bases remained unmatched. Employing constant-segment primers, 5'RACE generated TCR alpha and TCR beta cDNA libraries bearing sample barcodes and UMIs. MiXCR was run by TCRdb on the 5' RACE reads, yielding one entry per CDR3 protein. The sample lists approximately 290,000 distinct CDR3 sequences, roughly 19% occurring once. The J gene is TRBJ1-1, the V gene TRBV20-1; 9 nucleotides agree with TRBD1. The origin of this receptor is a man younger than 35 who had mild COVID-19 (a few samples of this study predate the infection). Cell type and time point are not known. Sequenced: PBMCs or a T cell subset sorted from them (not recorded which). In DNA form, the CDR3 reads TGCAGTGCTTTGGGGACAGGGAGGAACACTGAAGCTTTCTTT. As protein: CSALGTGRNTEAFF.